Sequencing of this T cell receptor beta chain was carried out in a study of blood T cell repertoires in COVID-19. Study summary: COVID-19 samples, acute and convalescent, were from the United States, Italy and Spain. PBMCs, B-cell-depleted T cells, or T cells were the source of the cDNA or gDNA that made up the material.

As handled by the study authors: How many nucleated cells were present was estimated from reference gene primer amplification. Libraries were prepared by immunoSEQ multiplex PCR; TCRdb keeps only in-frame clonotypes and omits some of them. The D gene and trimming were derived from the DNA, and the V and J assignments and clone size from that table. The table includes about 250,000 clones, about four fifths detected once. The V gene end was trimmed by 4 bases and the J gene end by 4 bases; junction bases not matched to a gene: 6. The CDR3 covers 16 residues. The germline gives CDR1 MNHEY, CDR2 SMNVEV (reference sequence).

The sequence came from a man at least 80 years old with acute or convalescent COVID-19. V is TRBV27 and J is TRBJ1-6; 8 bases map to TRBD1. The sample taken for sequencing was peripheral blood. The CDR3 sequence: CASSSADRVYNSPLHF. CDR3 bases: TGTGCCAGCAGTTCCGCGGACAGGGTTTATAATTCACCCCTCCACTTT.